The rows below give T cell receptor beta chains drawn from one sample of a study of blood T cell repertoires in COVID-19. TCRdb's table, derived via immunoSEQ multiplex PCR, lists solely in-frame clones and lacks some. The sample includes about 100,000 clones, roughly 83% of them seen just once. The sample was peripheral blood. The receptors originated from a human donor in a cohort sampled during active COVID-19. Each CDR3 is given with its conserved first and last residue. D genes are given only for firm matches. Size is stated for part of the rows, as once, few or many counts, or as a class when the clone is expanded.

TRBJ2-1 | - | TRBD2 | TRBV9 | TGTGCCAGCAGCCCTCCCAGGTCTGGCGGGAGGTCACTGTTCTTC | CASSPPRSGGRSLFF
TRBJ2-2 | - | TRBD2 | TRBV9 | TGTGCCAGCAGCGAGACTAGCGGGACAAGCGGGGAGCTGTTTTTT | CASSETSGTSGELFF
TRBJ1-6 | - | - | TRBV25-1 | TGTGCCAGCAGTGTTCCGGGGGTCGGTTCACCCCTCCACTTT | CASSVPGVGSPLHF
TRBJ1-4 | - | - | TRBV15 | TGTGCCACCAGCAGAAGGGGGAATGAAAAACTGTTTTTT | CATSRRGNEKLFF
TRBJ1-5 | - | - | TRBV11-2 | TGTGCCAGCAGCCTCTCCACACCATATAGCAATCAGCCCCAGCATTTT | CASSLSTPYSNQPQHF
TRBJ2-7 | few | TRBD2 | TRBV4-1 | TGCGCCAGCAGCCAAGGACTAGCGGGAGACTACGAGCAGTACTTC | CASSQGLAGDYEQYF
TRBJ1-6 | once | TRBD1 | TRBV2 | TGTGCCAGCAGTTTATTCGGACAGGATAATTCACCCCTCCACTTT | CASSLFGQDNSPLHF
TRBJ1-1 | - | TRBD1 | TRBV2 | TGTGCCAGCAGAGGACAGGGGGCCTCCATGAACACTGAAGCTTTCTTT | CASRGQGASMNTEAFF
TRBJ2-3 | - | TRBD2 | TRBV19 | TGTGCCAGCCGCCAAAGGACTAGCGGCATTGGGGGAGATACGCAGTATTTT | CASRQRTSGIGGDTQYF
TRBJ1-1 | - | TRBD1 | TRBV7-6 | TGTGCCAGCAGCGCCGACAGGGGGAACACTGAAGCTTTCTTT | CASSADRGNTEAFF
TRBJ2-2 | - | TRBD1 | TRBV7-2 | TGTGCCAGCAGCTTAGGGGACAGGGCGTTAGGGGAGCTGTTTTTT | CASSLGDRALGELFF
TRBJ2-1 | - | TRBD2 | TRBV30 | TGTGCCTGGGGTAGGCTAGCGGCCTACAATGAGCAGTTCTTC | CAWGRLAAYNEQFF
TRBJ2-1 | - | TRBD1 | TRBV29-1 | TGCAGCGTTGAAACAGGACAGGGGTTGGTCAATGAGCAGTTCTTC | CSVETGQGLVNEQFF
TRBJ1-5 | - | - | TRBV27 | TGTGCCAGCAGGCAGGGGCCGTATAGCAATCAGCCCCAGCATTTT | CASRQGPYSNQPQHF
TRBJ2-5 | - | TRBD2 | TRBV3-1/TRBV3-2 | TGTGCCAGCAGTACTCACCTAGCGGGGTACCAAGAGACCCAGTACTTC | CASSTHLAGYQETQYF
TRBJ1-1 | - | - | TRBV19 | TGTGCCAGTAGTATAGATTTGTGGAGCCTGAACACTGAAGCTTTCTTT | CASSIDLWSLNTEAFF
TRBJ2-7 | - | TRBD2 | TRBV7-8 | TGTGCCAGCAGCCCCACCGGGAGGGGAACCTACGAGCAGTACTTC | CASSPTGRGTYEQYF
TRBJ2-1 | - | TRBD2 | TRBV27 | TGTGCCAGCAGTTTCCGGGGACTAGCGGGAGGTTACAATGAGCAGTTCTTC | CASSFRGLAGGYNEQFF
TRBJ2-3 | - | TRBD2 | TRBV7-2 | TGTGCCAGCAGGACTAGCTTCGCAGATACGCAGTATTTT | CASRTSFADTQYF
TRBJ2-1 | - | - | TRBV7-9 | TGTGCCAGCAGCCCTGCGGGCTCCTACAATGAGCAGTTCTTC | CASSPAGSYNEQFF
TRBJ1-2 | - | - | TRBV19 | TGTGCCAGTAGTGTGAGGGAGGACTATGGCTACACCTTC | CASSVREDYGYTF
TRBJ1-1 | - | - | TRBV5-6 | TGTGCCAGCAGCTTGGCCGGGGAAAGAATCACTGAAGCTTTCTTT | CASSLAGERITEAFF
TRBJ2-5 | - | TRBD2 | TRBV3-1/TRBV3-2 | TGTGCCAGCAGCCAAGCCCGGGGAGGGGAGACCCAGTACTTC | CASSQARGGETQYF
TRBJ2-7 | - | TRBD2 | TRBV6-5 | TGTGCCAGCAGTAACAGACTAGCGGGAGGGTACGAGCAGTACTTC | CASSNRLAGGYEQYF
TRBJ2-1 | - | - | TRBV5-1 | TGCGCCAGCAGCTTGGGGTCAGGGGACGCTGAGCAGTTCTTC | CASSLGSGDAEQFF
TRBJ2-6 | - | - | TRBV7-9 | TGTGCCAGCAGCTCACTTCCCGGGTACTCTGGGGCCAACGTCCTGACTTTC | CASSSLPGYSGANVLTF
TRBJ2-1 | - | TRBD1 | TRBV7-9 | TGTGCCAGCGAGGGGGGATGGGACAGGGTCTACAATGAGCAGTTCTTC | CASEGGWDRVYNEQFF
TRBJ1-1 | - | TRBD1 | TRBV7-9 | TGTGCCAGCCACAGGGGGATGTCGAACACTGAAGCTTTCTTT | CASHRGMSNTEAFF
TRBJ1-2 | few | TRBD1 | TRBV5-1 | TGCGCCAGCAGCTTAATGACAGGGGGCGACTATGGCTACACCTTC | CASSLMTGGDYGYTF
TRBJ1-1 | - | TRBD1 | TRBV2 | TGTGCCAGCAGTTTTACAGGGGGGGACACTGAAGCTTTCTTT | CASSFTGGDTEAFF
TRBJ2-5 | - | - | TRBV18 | TGTGCCAGCTCACCGGATCACCTGACTGAGACGACCCAGTACTTC | CASSPDHLTETTQYF
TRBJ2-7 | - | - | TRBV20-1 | TGCAGTGCTAGGCCCGGCTACGAGCAGTACTTC | CSARPGYEQYF
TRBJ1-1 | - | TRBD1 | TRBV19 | TGTGCCAGTAGTGGAACGGACAGGGGGAACACTGAAGCTTTCTTT | CASSGTDRGNTEAFF
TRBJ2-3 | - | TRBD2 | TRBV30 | TGTGCCTGGAGCCGGGGTAGCGGGGTGGGTGATACGCAGTATTTT | CAWSRGSGVGDTQYF
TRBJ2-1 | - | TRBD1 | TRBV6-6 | TGTGCCAGCAGTCTGGACAGGGTACAGCAGTTCTTC | CASSLDRVQQFF
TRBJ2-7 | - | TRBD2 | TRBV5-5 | TGTGCCAGCAGCTCGACTAGCGGGAGTTACGAGCAGTACTTC | CASSSTSGSYEQYF
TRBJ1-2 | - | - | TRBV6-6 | TGTGCCAGCAGTTCGGACAGTTCCGGCTACACCTTC | CASSSDSSGYTF
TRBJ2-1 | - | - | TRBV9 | TGTGCCAGCAGCGTAGTGGGAGACCTCTACAATGAGCAGTTCTTC | CASSVVGDLYNEQFF
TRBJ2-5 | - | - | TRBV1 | TGCACCAGCAGCCAGGGTGGACTAGCGACGAACTGGGAGACCCAGTACTTC | CTSSQGGLATNWETQYF
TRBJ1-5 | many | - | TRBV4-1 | TGCGCCAGCAGCCAAGTTCTGGCAATAAATCAGCCCCAGCATTTT | CASSQVLAINQPQHF
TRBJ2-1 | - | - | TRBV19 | TGTGCCAGTAGTAGCGGGACCCGGGACAATGAGCAGTTCTTC | CASSSGTRDNEQFF
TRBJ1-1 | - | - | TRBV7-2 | TGTGCCAGCAGCTCCCTGGGGGGTTACACTGAAGCTTTCTTT | CASSSLGGYTEAFF
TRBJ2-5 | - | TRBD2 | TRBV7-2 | TGTGCCAGCAGCTTAGGACTAGCGGGGGAGACCCAGTACTTC | CASSLGLAGETQYF
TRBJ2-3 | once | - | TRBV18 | TGTGCCAGCTCACAGGCCCCGGGGAGCACAGATACGCAGTATTTT | CASSQAPGSTDTQYF
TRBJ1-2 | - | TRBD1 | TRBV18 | TGTGCCAGCTCACCGGACAGGGGGCATGGCTACACCTTC | CASSPDRGHGYTF
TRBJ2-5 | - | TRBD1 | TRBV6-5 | TGTGCCAGCAGTTACGACAGGGGTGCAGAGACCCAGTACTTC | CASSYDRGAETQYF
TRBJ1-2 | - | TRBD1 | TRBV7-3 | TGTGCCAGCAGCTTAACCCGGACAGGGCCGAATGGCTACACCTTC | CASSLTRTGPNGYTF
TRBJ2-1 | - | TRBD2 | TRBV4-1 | TGCGCCAGCAGCCATGAAACGACTAGCTGGTACAATGAGCAGTTCTTC | CASSHETTSWYNEQFF
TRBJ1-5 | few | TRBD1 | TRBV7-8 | TGTGCCAGCAGCTCGGGACGCGGGACAGGGGGGGGGAGCAATCAGCCCCAGCATTTT | CASSSGRGTGGGSNQPQHF
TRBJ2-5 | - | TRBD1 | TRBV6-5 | TGTGCCAGCAGTTACCCGGACAGGGGAGAGACCCAGTACTTC | CASSYPDRGETQYF
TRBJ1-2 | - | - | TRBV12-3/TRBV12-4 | TGTGCCAGCAGTTTAGGTCAGGATGAAGGCTACACCTTC | CASSLGQDEGYTF
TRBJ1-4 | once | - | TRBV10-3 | TGTGCCACCATAACAGGCGGACTGTTTTTT | CATITGGLFF
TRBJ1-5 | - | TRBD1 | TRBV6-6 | TGTGCCAGCAGTTACGACGGGACAGGGGGACAGCCCCAGCATTTT | CASSYDGTGGQPQHF
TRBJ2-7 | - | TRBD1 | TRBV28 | TGTGCCAGCAGCCAACAGGACAGGGCGGGCGAGCAGTACTTC | CASSQQDRAGEQYF
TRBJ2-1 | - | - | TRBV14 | TGTGCCAGCAGCCAGGTGACTATTTACAATGAGCAGTTCTTC | CASSQVTIYNEQFF
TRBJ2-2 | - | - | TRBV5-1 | TGCGCCAGCAGATCCCCCCGGGAGCCCCCGGGTGGGGAGCTGTTTTTT | CASRSPREPPGGELFF
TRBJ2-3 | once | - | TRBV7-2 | TGTGCCAGCAGCTTAGACGGGAGAGGCACAGATACGCAGTATTTT | CASSLDGRGTDTQYF